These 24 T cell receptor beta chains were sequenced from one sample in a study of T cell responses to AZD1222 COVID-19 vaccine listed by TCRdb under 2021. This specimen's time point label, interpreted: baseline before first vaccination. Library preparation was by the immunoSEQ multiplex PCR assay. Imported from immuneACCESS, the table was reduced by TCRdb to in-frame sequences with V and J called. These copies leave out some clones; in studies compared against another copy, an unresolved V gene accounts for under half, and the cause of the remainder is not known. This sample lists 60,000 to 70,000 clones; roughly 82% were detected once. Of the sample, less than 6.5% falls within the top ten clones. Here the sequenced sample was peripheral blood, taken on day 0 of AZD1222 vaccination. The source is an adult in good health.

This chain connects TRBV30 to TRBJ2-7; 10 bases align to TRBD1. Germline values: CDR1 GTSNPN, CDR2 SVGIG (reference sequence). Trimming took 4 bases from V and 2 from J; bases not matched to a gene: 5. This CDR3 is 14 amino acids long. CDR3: CAWTPGQGTYEQYF. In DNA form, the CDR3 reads TGTGCCTGGACCCCGGGACAGGGGACCTACGAGCAGTACTTC.

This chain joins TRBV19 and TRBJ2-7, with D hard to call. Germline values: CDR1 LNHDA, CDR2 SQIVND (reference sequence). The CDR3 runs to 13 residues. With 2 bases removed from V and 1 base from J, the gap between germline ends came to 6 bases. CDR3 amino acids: CASSIMDSYEQYF. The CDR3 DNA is TGTGCCAGTAGTATAATGGATTCCTACGAGCAGTACTTC.

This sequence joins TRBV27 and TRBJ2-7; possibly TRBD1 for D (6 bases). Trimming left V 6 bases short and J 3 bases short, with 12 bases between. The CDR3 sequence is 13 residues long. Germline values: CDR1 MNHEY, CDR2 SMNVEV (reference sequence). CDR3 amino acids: CASRSGHYYEQYF. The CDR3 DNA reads TGTGCCAGCAGATCGGGACATTACTACGAGCAGTACTTC.

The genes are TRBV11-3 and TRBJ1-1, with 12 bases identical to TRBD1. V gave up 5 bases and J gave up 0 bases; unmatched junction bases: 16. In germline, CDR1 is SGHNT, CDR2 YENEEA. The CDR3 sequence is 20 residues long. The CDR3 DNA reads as TGTGCCAGCAGCGGTACCGGGACAGGGGGCTATAAAGCAATGAACACTGAAGCTTTCTTT. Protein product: CASSGTGTGGYKAMNTEAFF. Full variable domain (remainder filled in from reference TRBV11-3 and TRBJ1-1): EAGVVQSPRYKIIEKKQPVAFWCNPISGHNTLYWYLQNLGQGPELLIRYENEEAVDDSQLPKDRFSAERLKGVDSTLKIQPAELGDSAVYLCASSGTGTGGYKAMNTEAFFGQGTRLTVV.

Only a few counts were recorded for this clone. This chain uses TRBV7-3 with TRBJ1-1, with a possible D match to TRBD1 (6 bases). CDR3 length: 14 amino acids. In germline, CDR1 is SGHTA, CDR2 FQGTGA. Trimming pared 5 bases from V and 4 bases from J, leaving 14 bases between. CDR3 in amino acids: CASSPSRDITEAFF. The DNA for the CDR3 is TGTGCCAGCAGCCCGTCCCGGGACATCACTGAAGCTTTCTTT.

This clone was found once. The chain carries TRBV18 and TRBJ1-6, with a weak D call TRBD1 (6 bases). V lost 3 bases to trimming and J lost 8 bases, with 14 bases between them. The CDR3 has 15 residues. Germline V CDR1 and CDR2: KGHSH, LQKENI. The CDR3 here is CASSPGGAEDSPLHF. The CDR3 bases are TGTGCCAGCTCACCCGGGGGCGCGGAAGATTCACCCCTCCACTTT.

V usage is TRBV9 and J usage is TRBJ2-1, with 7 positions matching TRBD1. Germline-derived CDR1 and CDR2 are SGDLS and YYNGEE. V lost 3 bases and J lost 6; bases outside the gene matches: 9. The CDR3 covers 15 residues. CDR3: CASSAGDRVFNEQFF. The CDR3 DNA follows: TGTGCCAGCAGCGCGGGCGACAGGGTATTCAATGAGCAGTTCTTC.

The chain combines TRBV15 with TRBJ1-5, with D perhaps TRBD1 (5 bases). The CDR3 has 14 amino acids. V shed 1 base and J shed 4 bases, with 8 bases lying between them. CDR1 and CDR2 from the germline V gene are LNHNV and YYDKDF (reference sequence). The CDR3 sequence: CATSRATVNQPQHF. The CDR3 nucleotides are TGTGCCACCAGCAGAGCGACAGTAAATCAGCCCCAGCATTTT.

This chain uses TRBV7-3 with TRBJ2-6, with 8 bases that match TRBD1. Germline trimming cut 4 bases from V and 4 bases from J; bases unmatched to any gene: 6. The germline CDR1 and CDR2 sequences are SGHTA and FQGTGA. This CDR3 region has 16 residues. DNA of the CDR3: TGTGCCAGCAGCTACCCCAGGGGGCCGGGGGCCAACGTCCTGACTTTC. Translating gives CASSYPRGPGANVLTF.

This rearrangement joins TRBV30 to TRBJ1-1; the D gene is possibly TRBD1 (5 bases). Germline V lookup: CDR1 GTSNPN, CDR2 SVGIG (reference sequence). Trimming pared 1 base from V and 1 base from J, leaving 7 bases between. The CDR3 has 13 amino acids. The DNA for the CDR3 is TGTGCCTGGAGTGGGGGGGGGAACACTGAAGCTTTCTTT. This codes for CAWSGGGNTEAFF.

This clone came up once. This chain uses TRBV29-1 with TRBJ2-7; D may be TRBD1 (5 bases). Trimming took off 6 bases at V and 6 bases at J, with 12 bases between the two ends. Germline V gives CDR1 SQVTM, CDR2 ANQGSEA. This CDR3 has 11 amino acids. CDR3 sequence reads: CSVQQGAEQYF. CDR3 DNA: TGCAGCGTCCAGCAGGGTGCCGAGCAGTACTTC.

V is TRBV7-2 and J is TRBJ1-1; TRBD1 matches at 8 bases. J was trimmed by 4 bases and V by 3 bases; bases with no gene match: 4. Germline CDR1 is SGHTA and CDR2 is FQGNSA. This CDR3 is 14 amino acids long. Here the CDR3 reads CASSFRGTGTEAFF. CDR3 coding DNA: TGTGCCAGCAGCTTTCGGGGGACAGGCACTGAAGCTTTCTTT.

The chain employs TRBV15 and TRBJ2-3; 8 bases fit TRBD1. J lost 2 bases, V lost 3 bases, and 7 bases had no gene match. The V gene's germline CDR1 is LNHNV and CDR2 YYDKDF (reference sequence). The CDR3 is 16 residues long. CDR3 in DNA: TGTGCCACCAGCAGCACCCGACAGGGGCACACAGATACGCAGTATTTT. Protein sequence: CATSSTRQGHTDTQYF.

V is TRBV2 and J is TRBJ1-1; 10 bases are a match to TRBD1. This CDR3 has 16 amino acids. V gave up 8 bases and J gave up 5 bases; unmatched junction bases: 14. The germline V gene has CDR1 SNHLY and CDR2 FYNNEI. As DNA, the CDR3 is TGTGCCAGCGGAGGAACCCGGGACAGGGGTATGACTGAAGCTTTCTTT. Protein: CASGGTRDRGMTEAFF.

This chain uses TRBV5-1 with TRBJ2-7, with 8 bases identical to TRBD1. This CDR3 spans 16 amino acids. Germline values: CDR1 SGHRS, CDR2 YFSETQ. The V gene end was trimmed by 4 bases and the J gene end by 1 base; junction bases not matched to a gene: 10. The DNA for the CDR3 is TGCGCCAGCAGCCCGTGGGGCCAGGGGGCGTCCTACGAGCAGTACTTC. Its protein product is CASSPWGQGASYEQYF.

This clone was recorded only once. The CDR3 loop reads CASSLGQGGQPQHF. The CDR3 region has the DNA TGTGCCAGCAGCCTGGGACAGGGGGGTCAGCCCCAGCATTTT. The chain combines TRBV3-1 (or the pseudogene TRBV3-2) with TRBJ1-5; 11 nucleotides line up with TRBD1. Germline V gives CDR1 LGHDT, CDR2 YNNKEL (reference sequence). V dropped 4 bases and J dropped 6; count of bases not matched to a gene: 2. The CDR3 is made up of 14 amino acids.

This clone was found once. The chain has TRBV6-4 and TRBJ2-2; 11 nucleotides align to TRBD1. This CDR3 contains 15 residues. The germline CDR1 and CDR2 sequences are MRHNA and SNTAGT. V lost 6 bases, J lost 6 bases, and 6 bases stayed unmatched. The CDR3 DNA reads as TGTGCCAGCAGCGCGGGACAGGGGGGCGCCGGGGAGCTGTTTTTT. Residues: CASSAGQGGAGELFF.

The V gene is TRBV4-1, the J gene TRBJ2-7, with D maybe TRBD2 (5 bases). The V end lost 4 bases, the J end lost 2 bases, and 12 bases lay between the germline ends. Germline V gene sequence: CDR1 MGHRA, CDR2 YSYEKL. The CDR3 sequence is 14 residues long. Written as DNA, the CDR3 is TGCGCCAGCAGCCCTCCGGACGGGGCCTACGAGCAGTACTTC. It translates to CASSPPDGAYEQYF.

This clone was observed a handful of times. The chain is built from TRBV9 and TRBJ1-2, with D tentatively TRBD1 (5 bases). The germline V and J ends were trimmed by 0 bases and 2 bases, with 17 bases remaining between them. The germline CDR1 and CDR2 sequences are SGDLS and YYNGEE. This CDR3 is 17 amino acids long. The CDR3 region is CASSVGRGGEGNYGYTF. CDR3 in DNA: TGTGCCAGCAGCGTAGGAAGGGGTGGGGAAGGGAACTATGGCTACACCTTC.

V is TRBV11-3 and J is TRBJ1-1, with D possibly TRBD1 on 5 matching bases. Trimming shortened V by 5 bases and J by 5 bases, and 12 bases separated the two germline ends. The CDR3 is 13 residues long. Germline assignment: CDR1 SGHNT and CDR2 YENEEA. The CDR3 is CASSAGGGTEAFF. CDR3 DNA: TGTGCCAGCAGCGCGGGTGGGGGGACTGAAGCTTTCTTT.

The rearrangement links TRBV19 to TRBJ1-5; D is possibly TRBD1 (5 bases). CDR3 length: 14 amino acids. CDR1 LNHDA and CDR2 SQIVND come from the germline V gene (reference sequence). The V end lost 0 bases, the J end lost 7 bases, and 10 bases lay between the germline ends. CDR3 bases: TGTGCCAGTAGTATAGATCTTAGGGACCAGCCCCAGCATTTT. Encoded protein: CASSIDLRDQPQHF.

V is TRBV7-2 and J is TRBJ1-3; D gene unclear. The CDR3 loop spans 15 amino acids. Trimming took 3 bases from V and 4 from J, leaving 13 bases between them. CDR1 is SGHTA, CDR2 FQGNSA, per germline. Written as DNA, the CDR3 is TGTGCCAGCAGCTTGGGAAACTCCGCCGGAAACACCATATATTTT. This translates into CASSLGNSAGNTIYF.

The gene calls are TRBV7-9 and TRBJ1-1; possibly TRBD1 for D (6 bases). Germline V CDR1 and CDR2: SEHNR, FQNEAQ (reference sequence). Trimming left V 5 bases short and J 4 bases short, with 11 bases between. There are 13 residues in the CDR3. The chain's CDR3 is CASSQRGGTEAFF. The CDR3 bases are TGTGCCAGCAGCCAAAGGGGGGGCACTGAAGCTTTCTTT.

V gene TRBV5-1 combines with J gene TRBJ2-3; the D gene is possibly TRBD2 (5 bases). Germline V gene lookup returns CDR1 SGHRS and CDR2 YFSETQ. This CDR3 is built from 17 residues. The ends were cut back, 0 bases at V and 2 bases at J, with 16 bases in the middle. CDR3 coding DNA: TGCGCCAGCAGCTTGGGTTTGCGGGTAGAACCCACAGATACGCAGTATTTT. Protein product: CASSLGLRVEPTDTQYF. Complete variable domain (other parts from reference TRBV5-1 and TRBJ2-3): KAGVTQTPRYLIKTRGQQVTLSCSPISGHRSVSWYQQTPGQGLQFLFEYFSETQRNKGNFPGRFSGRQFSNSRSEMNVSTLELGDSALYLCASSLGLRVEPTDTQYFGPGTRLTVL.